Shown below are 21 T cell receptor beta chains from a single sample sequenced in a study of CD8+ T cells in alopecia areata. Extracted RNA was reverse transcribed, and the resulting cDNA served as sequencing template. Clones were read by immunoSEQ multiplex PCR, and TCRdb kept only the in-frame ones, dropping some. The sample holds some 160,000 clones, approximately 65% seen once. Specimen: CD8+ T cells sorted from blood. The receptors derive from a human donor in good health.

The chain joins TRBV29-1 to TRBJ2-7; 8 bases line up with TRBD1. The CDR3 extends over 12 amino acids. Germline lookup yields CDR1 SQVTM and CDR2 ANQGSEA. As DNA, the CDR3 is TGCACCGAGGACAGGGAAGCCTACGAGCAGTACTTC. Protein: CTEDREAYEQYF.

This clone was observed once. CDR3 loop: CASSEFRGRSNQPQHF. For the CDR3, the DNA is TGTGCCAGCAGTGAATTCAGGGGGCGAAGCAATCAGCCCCAGCATTTT. The chain links TRBV6-1 to TRBJ1-5, with 8 bases aligning to TRBD1. The germline gives CDR1 MNHNS, CDR2 SASEGT. J gave up 1 base and V 2 bases, and 4 bases lay outside the gene matches. The CDR3 has 16 residues.

The V call is TRBV28, the J call TRBJ1-5, with D possibly TRBD1 on 6 matching bases. Germline values: CDR1 MDHEN, CDR2 SYDVKM. V lost 5 bases and J 6 bases, leaving 14 bases between the germline ends. The CDR3 is made up of 14 amino acids. Written as DNA, the CDR3 is TGTGCCAGCAGTGGTAGGGGGTTGGCTCAGCCCCAGCATTTT. It specifies CASSGRGLAQPQHF.

The chain recombines TRBV4-1 with TRBJ2-7; the D gene is possibly TRBD2 (6 bases). With 1 base removed from V and 4 bases from J, the gap between germline ends came to 8 bases. The V gene's germline CDR1 is MGHRA and CDR2 YSYEKL. The CDR3 consists of 13 residues. The CDR3 protein is CASSQGGTYEQYF. The CDR3 DNA sequence: TGCGCCAGCAGCCAAGGCGGGACGTACGAGCAGTACTTC.

CDR3 sequence: CSVESPSPGRLEQYF. The CDR3 coding sequence is TGCAGCGTTGAGTCCCCCTCCCCAGGCCGTCTCGAGCAGTACTTC. V gene TRBV29-1 combines with J gene TRBJ2-7; D is undetermined. V lost 3 bases and J lost 6, with 21 bases in between. Per the germline V gene, CDR1 is SQVTM and CDR2 is ANQGSEA. This CDR3 has 15 amino acids.

The rearrangement uses TRBV29-1 and TRBJ2-2; D unresolved. This CDR3 has 11 amino acids. Trimming pared 5 bases from V and 6 bases from J, leaving 7 bases between. Germline values: CDR1 SQVTM, CDR2 ANQGSEA. The CDR3 sequence: CSVQVSGELFF. CDR3 nucleotides: TGCAGCGTTCAAGTTTCCGGGGAGCTGTTTTTT.

The chain recombines TRBV6-1 with TRBJ1-2, with 10 bases identical to TRBD1. Trimming at V came to 2 bases and at J to 8 bases, leaving 5 bases not matched to a gene. The CDR3 has 14 amino acids. Germline V gene lookup returns CDR1 MNHNS and CDR2 SASEGT. As DNA, the CDR3 is TGTGCCAGCAGTGAACGGGGGACAGGGGCCGGCTACACCTTC. Protein: CASSERGTGAGYTF.

This clone has only one observation. The V and J genes are TRBV29-1 and TRBJ2-5; 10 bases fit TRBD2. CDR3 length equals 15 residues. The germline gives CDR1 SQVTM, CDR2 ANQGSEA. V lost 4 bases and J lost 1; bases outside the gene matches: 6. CDR3 amino acids: CSVGASGSTQETQYF. In nucleotides, the CDR3 is TGCAGCGTTGGGGCTAGCGGGAGCACCCAAGAGACCCAGTACTTC.

This clone is a singleton in its sample. V is TRBV25-1 and J is TRBJ1-5; D is uncertain. The CDR3 contains 12 residues. The ends were cut back, 9 bases at V and 1 base at J, with 7 bases in the middle. Germline V gives CDR1 MGHDK, CDR2 SYGVNS. The CDR3 bases are TGTGCCAGTAGAAGCAGCAATCAGCCCCAGCATTTT. This gives the protein CASRSSNQPQHF.

The chain combines TRBV14 with TRBJ2-3; weak D call: TRBD1 (6 bases). CDR1 SGHDN and CDR2 FVKESK come from the germline V gene. V was clipped by 4 bases and J by 1 base, with 12 bases between them. This CDR3 region has 15 residues. CDR3 nucleotides: TGTGCCAGCAGCCGAACAGGGCCCCGCACAGATACGCAGTATTTT. The encoded protein is CASSRTGPRTDTQYF.

The chain uses TRBV5-1 and TRBJ2-7, with D possibly called TRBD1 or TRBD2 (5 bases each). V shed 5 bases and J shed 2 bases, with 14 bases lying between them. The germline V gene has CDR1 SGHRS and CDR2 YFSETQ. This CDR3 has 14 amino acids. The CDR3 sequence: CASSPGQAAYEQYF. CDR3 nucleotide sequence: TGCGCCAGCAGTCCGGGGCAGGCCGCCTACGAGCAGTACTTC.

The rearrangement joins TRBV5-1 to TRBJ2-1, with D uncertain. Per the germline V gene, CDR1 is SGHRS and CDR2 is YFSETQ. The CDR3 spans 14 residues. With 5 bases removed from V and 0 bases from J, the gap between germline ends came to 9 bases. CDR3 bases: TGCGCCAGCAGTCGTGTGAGCTCCTACAATGAGCAGTTCTTC. It yields the protein CASSRVSSYNEQFF.

The chain has TRBV10-2 and TRBJ2-1; TRBD2 agrees at 8 bases. The V gene end was trimmed by 6 bases and the J gene end by 3 bases; junction bases not matched to a gene: 1. The CDR3 spans 13 residues. The germline V gene has CDR1 WSHSY and CDR2 SAAADI. CDR3 nucleotides: TGCGCCAGCAGAGCGGGAGTCTACAATGAGCAGTTCTTC. It is translated as CASRAGVYNEQFF.

This clone was detected a few times. The chain links TRBV6-5 to TRBJ2-5; no clear D. V was shortened by 2 bases and J by 5 bases, with 18 bases between the two germline ends. Germline values: CDR1 MNHEY, CDR2 SVGAGI. The CDR3 is 16 residues long. The CDR3 sequence is CASSYGMGVRGETQYF. CDR3 sequence (DNA): TGTGCCAGCAGTTACGGGATGGGCGTCCGTGGCGAGACCCAGTACTTC.

The table lists this clone with a few counts. The chain is built from TRBV9 and TRBJ1-5; D is unclear. Per the germline V gene, CDR1 is SGDLS and CDR2 is YYNGEE. Trimming took 4 bases from V and 6 from J, leaving 14 bases between them. This CDR3 is built from 14 residues. CDR3 amino acids: CASSPTDSTQPQHF. For the CDR3, the DNA is TGTGCCAGCAGCCCCACAGATTCAACTCAGCCCCAGCATTTT.

This chain uses TRBV4-1 with TRBJ2-1; tentatively, D is TRBD2 (5 bases). The CDR3 spans 13 residues. Germline V gene lookup returns CDR1 MGHRA and CDR2 YSYEKL. Trimming took 2 bases from V and 3 from J, leaving 5 bases between them. Here the CDR3 reads CASSQTSYNEQFF. Written as DNA, the CDR3 is TGCGCCAGCAGCCAAACTAGCTACAATGAGCAGTTCTTC.

The rearrangement joins TRBV5-1 to TRBJ2-5; 8 bases map to TRBD1. The CDR3 spans 16 residues. The V segment lost 6 bases and the J segment 0 bases; nucleotides outside the gene matches: 10. Germline V lookup: CDR1 SGHRS, CDR2 YFSETQ. CDR3 bases: TGCGCCAGCACGGCCGGTCGGACAGGGAACCAAGAGACCCAGTACTTC. This sequence encodes CASTAGRTGNQETQYF.

This chain connects TRBV4-1 to TRBJ2-7; D might be TRBD2 (6 bases). Germline assignment: CDR1 MGHRA and CDR2 YSYEKL. The V end was cut by 3 bases, the J end by 1 base, with 13 bases between. The CDR3 has 15 residues. This CDR3 is CASSHTTSKSYEQYF. The CDR3 DNA follows: TGCGCCAGCAGCCACACGACTAGTAAATCCTACGAGCAGTACTTC.

This chain connects TRBV5-1 to TRBJ1-2; D perhaps matches TRBD1 (6 bases). Germline V gene data show CDR1 as SGHRS and CDR2 as YFSETQ. With 0 bases removed from V and 6 bases from J, the gap between germline ends came to 15 bases. The CDR3 sequence is 15 residues long. Here the CDR3 reads CASSLAGALKDGYTF. Here the CDR3 DNA reads TGCGCCAGCAGCTTGGCAGGGGCGCTTAAGGATGGCTACACCTTC.

This clone was counted only a few times. The chain uses TRBV12-5 and TRBJ2-2; D is uncertain. V dropped 1 base and J dropped 6 bases, with 3 bases sitting between them. Germline CDR1 LGHNT, CDR2 FRNRAP. This CDR3 spans 12 amino acids. Here the CDR3 DNA reads TGTGCTAGTGGTTTGGGGCCCGGGGAGCTGTTTTTT. This encodes CASGLGPGELFF.

This chain uses TRBV7-8 with TRBJ2-3; a weak D match, TRBD2 (5 bases). CDR1 is SGHVS, CDR2 FQNEAQ, per germline. Trimming removed 1 base from V and 3 bases from J, with 8 bases in between. The CDR3 runs 14 residues. CDR3 DNA sequence: TGTGCCAGCAGCTTAGAAGTAGCGACAGATACGCAGTATTTT. This sequence encodes CASSLEVATDTQYF. The full variable domain, completed using reference TRBV7-8 and TRBJ2-3, is GAGVSQSPRYKVAKRGQDVALRCDPISGHVSLFWYQQALGQGPEFLTYFQNEAQLDKSGLPSDRFFAERPEGSVSTLKIQRTQQEDSAVYLCASSLEVATDTQYFGPGTRLTVL.